Listed below are T cell receptor beta chains from one sample, sequenced in a study of blood T cell repertoires in COVID-19. Measured with immunoSEQ multiplex PCR; TCRdb has only the in-frame clones, and not every one. The table records 250,000 to 300,000 clones, about 86% of them present only once. Sequenced sample: peripheral blood. The receptor source for this set is a woman aged 70-85 years with COVID-19, enrolled during active disease. The CDR3 runs from the conserved cysteine through the conserved F or W. Each record gives: D gene, clone size, J gene, V gene, CDR3 DNA, CDR3 protein. D genes are given only for firm matches. Clone size is given for some rows only: seen once, a few or many times, or a class if the clone is expanded.

d_call: -
clone_size: -
j_call: TRBJ2-6
v_call: TRBV27
cdr3_nt: TGTGCCAGCAGGGGGGCTCTTGCTGGGGCCAACGTCCTGACTTTC
cdr3_aa: CASRGALAGANVLTF

d_call: -
clone_size: -
j_call: TRBJ1-3
v_call: TRBV11-2
cdr3_nt: TGTGCCAGCAGCTTAGGAGGGAACGGAAACACCATATATTTT
cdr3_aa: CASSLGGNGNTIYF

d_call: -
clone_size: -
j_call: TRBJ1-1
v_call: TRBV2
cdr3_nt: TGTGCCAGCAGTACAGACAGAGACACTGAAGCTTTCTTT
cdr3_aa: CASSTDRDTEAFF

d_call: -
clone_size: once
j_call: TRBJ1-1
v_call: TRBV19
cdr3_nt: TGTGCCAGTAGTCATTACCACTACCCGTCGGTTGACACTGAAGCTTTCTTT
cdr3_aa: CASSHYHYPSVDTEAFF

d_call: -
clone_size: -
j_call: TRBJ1-1
v_call: TRBV11-2
cdr3_nt: TGTGCCAGCAGCCACTATGGGGCAGGGGTAACTGAAGCTTTCTTT
cdr3_aa: CASSHYGAGVTEAFF

d_call: -
clone_size: -
j_call: TRBJ1-1
v_call: TRBV28
cdr3_nt: TGTGCCAGCAGTATGGGACAGAACACTGAAGCTTTCTTT
cdr3_aa: CASSMGQNTEAFF

d_call: TRBD1
clone_size: -
j_call: TRBJ2-3
v_call: TRBV10-1
cdr3_nt: TGCGCCAGCAGTGGACAGGGGGTCGTTACGCAGTATTTT
cdr3_aa: CASSGQGVVTQYF

d_call: TRBD2
clone_size: -
j_call: TRBJ2-2
v_call: TRBV27
cdr3_nt: TGTGCCAGCACTTCCGCAGCGGGGACCAACACCGGGGAGCTGTTTTTT
cdr3_aa: CASTSAAGTNTGELFF

d_call: TRBD2
clone_size: -
j_call: TRBJ2-3
v_call: TRBV5-1
cdr3_nt: TGCGCCAGCAGCAGCGGGGGGACAGATACGCAGTATTTT
cdr3_aa: CASSSGGTDTQYF

d_call: -
clone_size: -
j_call: TRBJ1-4
v_call: TRBV7-2
cdr3_nt: TGTGCCAGCAGCTTAGATTCAGGGGCGGGGGCTGAAAAACTGTTTTTT
cdr3_aa: CASSLDSGAGAEKLFF

d_call: -
clone_size: -
j_call: TRBJ2-4
v_call: TRBV12-3/TRBV12-4
cdr3_nt: TGTGCCAGCAGTTTGGGGAGCCACATTCAGTACTTC
cdr3_aa: CASSLGSHIQYF

d_call: TRBD1
clone_size: few
j_call: TRBJ1-4
v_call: TRBV18
cdr3_nt: TGTGCCAGCTCACTTTCCGGACAGGGCGAAAAACTGTTTTTT
cdr3_aa: CASSLSGQGEKLFF

d_call: TRBD1
clone_size: once
j_call: TRBJ2-7
v_call: TRBV10-3
cdr3_nt: TGTGCCATCAGTGAGGGACAGGGATTCTACGAGCAGTACTTC
cdr3_aa: CAISEGQGFYEQYF

d_call: TRBD1
clone_size: once
j_call: TRBJ1-1
v_call: TRBV5-1
cdr3_nt: TGCGCCAGCGGGATGACAGGGGCCGGGACTGAAGCTTTCTTT
cdr3_aa: CASGMTGAGTEAFF

d_call: -
clone_size: -
j_call: TRBJ1-2
v_call: TRBV6-5
cdr3_nt: TGTGCCAGCAGTTACGGCGGATTTGACTATGGCTACACCTTC
cdr3_aa: CASSYGGFDYGYTF

d_call: -
clone_size: once
j_call: TRBJ1-1
v_call: TRBV6-4
cdr3_nt: TGTGCCAGCCTGAGGTACCGGGGCACTGAAGCTTTCTTT
cdr3_aa: CASLRYRGTEAFF

d_call: TRBD1
clone_size: -
j_call: TRBJ2-4
v_call: TRBV18
cdr3_nt: TGTGCCAGCTCACCGCAGGGGGTGGGCGGAAACATTCAGTACTTC
cdr3_aa: CASSPQGVGGNIQYF

d_call: TRBD2
clone_size: -
j_call: TRBJ2-1
v_call: TRBV9
cdr3_nt: TGTGCCAGCAGCGGTAGCGGGGGGGCTGGAAATGAGCAGTTCTTC
cdr3_aa: CASSGSGGAGNEQFF

d_call: TRBD2
clone_size: -
j_call: TRBJ2-5
v_call: TRBV7-2
cdr3_nt: TGTGCCAGCAGCCAAAGAGATATGGGGGGGGAGACCCAGTACTTC
cdr3_aa: CASSQRDMGGETQYF

d_call: TRBD1
clone_size: -
j_call: TRBJ2-3
v_call: TRBV5-8
cdr3_nt: TGTGCCAGCAGCCAGTGGACAGGCTGGCAGGAAGATACGCAGTATTTT
cdr3_aa: CASSQWTGWQEDTQYF

d_call: -
clone_size: -
j_call: TRBJ1-1
v_call: TRBV5-1
cdr3_nt: TGCGCCAGCAGCTTGGCCGGAGGGCGGACTGAAGCTTTCTTT
cdr3_aa: CASSLAGGRTEAFF

d_call: TRBD1
clone_size: -
j_call: TRBJ1-2
v_call: TRBV12-3/TRBV12-4
cdr3_nt: TGTGCCAGCAGCGCGGGGGGACAGGGGGCGAAGACCTTC
cdr3_aa: CASSAGGQGAKTF

d_call: -
clone_size: -
j_call: TRBJ1-5
v_call: TRBV28
cdr3_nt: TGTGCCAGCAGTTTAACACACGGGGGGCAGATGGATCAGCCCCAGCATTTT
cdr3_aa: CASSLTHGGQMDQPQHF

d_call: -
clone_size: once
j_call: TRBJ1-1
v_call: TRBV19
cdr3_nt: TGTGCCAGTAGTGTACAGAATGAAGCTTTCTTT
cdr3_aa: CASSVQNEAFF